The 29 T cell receptor beta chains in this list originate from one sample, sequenced in a study of blood T cells in healthy people across ages. Alongside a J-beta primer mix, a sample-barcoded 5' primer served in a second PCR lasting about 7 to 11 cycles. TCRdb independently ran MiXCR on the 5' RACE reads; one entry per CDR3 protein. In the table there are about a million distinct CDR3 sequences, just over 50% of which are singletons. Source material: blood. The receptors come from a woman aged 55-70 years in good health.

This clonotype has more than one count but fewer than ten. The chain recombines TRBV29-1 with TRBJ2-1; D is unclear. The CDR3 is made up of 14 amino acids. V was pared by 6 bases and J by 0 bases, with 12 bases between. Looked up from germline, CDR1 is SQVTM and CDR2 is ANQGSEA. DNA for the CDR3: TGCAGCGTCTCGAGCCCTAGCTCCTACAATGAGCAGTTCTTC. Encoded protein: CSVSSPSSYNEQFF.

This chain connects TRBV7-9 to TRBJ2-7, with D perhaps TRBD1 (6 bases). CDR3 length: 16 amino acids. The V end lost 3 bases, the J end lost 0 bases, and 15 bases lay between the germline ends. Per the germline V gene, CDR1 is SEHNR and CDR2 is FQNEAQ (reference sequence). CDR3 DNA: TGTGCCAGCAGCTTTCTTCGAGTAGGGGGCTCCTACGAGCAGTACTTC. Amino acids: CASSFLRVGGSYEQYF.

The chain is built from TRBV7-2 and TRBJ2-3, with TRBD2 identical over 15 bases. CDR3 size: 18 residues. The V segment lost 4 bases and the J segment 1 base; nucleotides outside the gene matches: 6. CDR1 is SGHTA and CDR2 is FQGNSA in the germline V gene. The CDR3 protein is CTSSSRTSGRGRTDTQYF. The CDR3 nucleotides read TGTACCAGCAGCTCCCGGACTAGCGGGAGGGGGCGCACAGATACGCAGTATTTT.

The chain recombines TRBV11-1 with TRBJ1-1; D is undetermined. Trimming shortened V by 6 bases and J by 2 bases, and 4 bases separated the two germline ends. CDR3 length equals 11 residues. Per the germline V gene, CDR1 is SGHAT and CDR2 is FQDESV (reference sequence). CDR3 sequence: CASSGNTEAFF. For the CDR3, the DNA is TGTGCCAGCAGTGGCAACACTGAAGCTTTCTTT.

This rearrangement joins TRBV28 to TRBJ2-7, with TRBD1 matching 7 bases. With 2 bases clipped from V and 6 bases from J, the junction kept 7 bases outside the gene matches. This CDR3 has 14 amino acids. Germline V lookup: CDR1 MDHEN, CDR2 SYDVKM. CDR3 DNA: TGTGCCAGCAGTTTAAATCCGACAGGGATCGAGCAGTACTTC. Translated: CASSLNPTGIEQYF.

V usage is TRBV29-1 and J usage is TRBJ2-3; 8 bases agree with TRBD2. This CDR3 spans 14 amino acids. Per the germline V gene, CDR1 is SQVTM and CDR2 is ANQGSEA. V lost 6 bases, J lost 4 bases, and 9 bases stayed unmatched. CDR3 bases: TGCAGCGTCGTTGCTTTGACTAGCGCAGATACGCAGTATTTT. Amino acid sequence: CSVVALTSADTQYF.

The chain employs TRBV27 and TRBJ1-5; TRBD1 matches 9 bases. CDR3 length: 15 amino acids. The J segment lost 6 bases and the V segment lost 5 bases, leaving 8 bases of the junction unmatched. CDR1 and CDR2 (germline): MNHEY, SMNVEV (reference sequence). The CDR3 sequence is CASSAGTGFVQPQHF. The CDR3 DNA reads as TGTGCCAGCAGTGCCGGGACAGGGTTTGTTCAGCCCCAGCATTTT.

The chain combines TRBV7-9 with TRBJ1-6; tentatively, D is TRBD1 (6 bases). The germline V and J ends were trimmed by 1 base and 9 bases, with 19 bases remaining between them. The germline gives CDR1 SEHNR, CDR2 FQNEAQ (reference sequence). The CDR3 consists of 17 residues. The CDR3 DNA follows: TGTGCCAGCAGCTTAGACGGTTTGGCAGGGGCTTTTTCACCCCTCCACTTT. It codes for CASSLDGLAGAFSPLHF.

The chain couples TRBV20-1 to TRBJ2-7; TRBD2 matches 9 bases. Germline V gives CDR1 DFQATT, CDR2 SNEGSKA (reference sequence). The junction had 10 bases not matched to a gene; V was cut back by 0 bases and J by 7 bases. This CDR3 comprises 15 residues. The DNA for the CDR3 is TGCAGTGCTAGAGACCTCGCGGGAGGGCCGTGGGAGCAGTACTTC. Residues: CSARDLAGGPWEQYF.

The rearrangement joins TRBV3-1 to TRBJ2-2, with TRBD1 matching over 8 bases. V trimming: 4 bases; J trimming: 6 bases; junction bases outside the gene matches: 4. This CDR3 is built from 14 residues. Germline V gene lookup returns CDR1 LGHDT and CDR2 YNNKEL (reference sequence). The CDR3 region is CASSPGQVPGELFF. CDR3 in DNA: TGTGCCAGCAGCCCGGGACAGGTGCCCGGGGAGCTGTTTTTT. The full variable domain, completed using reference TRBV3-1 and TRBJ2-2, is DTAVSQTPKYLVTQMGNDKSIKCEQNLGHDTMYWYKQDSKKFLKIMFSYNNKELIINETVPNRFSPKSPDKAHLNLHINSLELGDSAVYFCASSPGQVPGELFFGEGSRLTVL.

This rearrangement joins TRBV6-2 or TRBV6-3 to TRBJ2-3; 12 bases are a match to TRBD2. Per the germline V gene, CDR1 is MNHEY and CDR2 is SVGEGT. The V gene end was trimmed by 6 bases and the J gene end by 8 bases; junction bases not matched to a gene: 12. The CDR3 contains 16 residues. The CDR3: CASRGASGRVGGTQYF. The CDR3 nucleotides read TGTGCCAGCAGAGGCGCTAGCGGGAGGGTAGGAGGTACGCAGTATTTT.

This chain uses TRBV6-5 with TRBJ2-7; D uncertain. The CDR3 sequence is 15 residues long. Germline CDR1 and CDR2: MNHEY and SVGAGI. Between the trimmed V and J ends, which lost 5 bases and 0 bases, there was a span of 14 bases. The CDR3 loop reads CASSLRAYSSYEQYF. The CDR3 nucleotides read TGTGCCAGCAGTCTAAGGGCTTATAGCTCCTACGAGCAGTACTTC.

This clonotype was recorded many times. The chain employs TRBV4-3 and TRBJ2-7; 15 nucleotides align to TRBD2. After removal of 4 bases from V and 2 bases from J, the junction contained 6 bases not matched to a gene. This CDR3 is built from 17 residues. Germline V lookup: CDR1 LGHNA, CDR2 YSLEER. The CDR3 spells CASSPPGLAGGPYEQYF. CDR3 DNA sequence: TGCGCCAGCAGCCCTCCGGGACTAGCGGGAGGACCCTACGAGCAGTACTTC.

J is TRBJ1-2 and V is TRBV6-5; unclear D gene. Germline V CDR1 and CDR2: MNHEY, SVGAGI. Trimming took off 6 bases at V and 8 bases at J, with 10 bases between the two ends. CDR3 length equals 11 residues. The CDR3, as DNA: TGTGCCAGCAGCTCGGAGGGCGGCTACACCTTC. Its translation: CASSSEGGYTF.

Turning to this clonotype: Germline is not matched at one junction end, which may reflect a read error. The chain recombines TRBV5-5 with TRBJ2-1; D gene unclear. Germline-derived CDR1 and CDR2 are SGHKS and YYEKEE (reference sequence). The CDR3 is 14 residues long. The CDR3 loop reads CASSFYASYTEQFF. CDR3 DNA sequence: TGTGCCAGCAGCTTTTACGCCAGTTACACTGAGCAGTTCTTC.

This chain links TRBV9 with TRBJ2-3; TRBD2 might be the D (6 bases). V was pared by 6 bases and J by 4 bases, with 21 bases between. The CDR3 has 16 amino acids. Germline CDR1 is SGDLS and CDR2 is YYNGEE. The DNA of the CDR3 is TGTGCCAGCACCCCTTCAAGGGAGTCTAGCGCAGATACGCAGTATTTT. Translated, it gives CASTPSRESSADTQYF.

The chain combines TRBV7-8 with TRBJ1-5; a possible D gene is TRBD1 (6 bases). This CDR3 spans 15 amino acids. Trimming took off 5 bases at V and 2 bases at J, with 13 bases between the two ends. CDR1 and CDR2 from the germline V gene are SGHVS and FQNEAQ. The CDR3 reads CASSEQGLGNQPQHF. The CDR3 nucleotides read TGTGCCAGCAGCGAACAGGGATTGGGCAATCAGCCCCAGCATTTT.

The gene calls are TRBV25-1 and TRBJ2-7; possible D gene TRBD2, 6 bases. Trimming left V 8 bases short and J 2 bases short, with 16 bases between. This CDR3 has 14 residues. Germline V gene data show CDR1 as MGHDK and CDR2 as SYGVNS. CDR3 residues: CASGRRTSPYEQYF. The DNA of the CDR3 is TGTGCCAGCGGGAGGCGGACCTCCCCCTACGAGCAGTACTTC.

This clonotype has a handful of counts. The junction does not match germline at one end; this may be a read error. The gene calls are TRBV7-2 and TRBJ2-1; possibly TRBD2 for D (6 bases). From germline, CDR1 is SGHTA and CDR2 FQGNSA. This CDR3 comprises 19 residues. The CDR3 DNA is TGTGCCAGCACCTTAAACCCCCGTTATGGCGGGGACTCCTACAATGAGCAGTTCTTC. Amino acids: CASTLNPRYGGDSYNEQFF.

This clonotype was detected only once. This chain uses TRBV4-1 with TRBJ2-4, with a weak D call TRBD2 (5 bases). Deletions cut 4 bases from V and 15 bases from J, with 22 bases between. Germline assignment: CDR1 MGHRA and CDR2 YSYEKL. The CDR3 runs to 14 residues. CDR3 loop: CASSPALSRTLLYF. CDR3 nucleotides: TGCGCCAGCAGCCCTGCACTCTCCCGGACTCTTCTGTACTTC.

This clonotype was observed a handful of times. The rearrangement links TRBV5-6 to TRBJ2-7, with D possibly TRBD1 on 6 matching bases. V lost 0 bases to trimming and J lost 6 bases, with 7 bases between them. The CDR3 contains 12 residues. The germline CDR1 and CDR2 sequences are SGHDT and YYEEEE. This chain's CDR3 is CASSLDRAEQYF. The CDR3 DNA reads as TGTGCCAGCAGCTTGGACAGGGCCGAGCAGTACTTC.

The chain joins TRBV29-1 to TRBJ2-3; D ambiguous. The CDR3 totals 12 residues. Germline lookup yields CDR1 SQVTM and CDR2 ANQGSEA. V lost 8 bases, J lost 0 bases, and 9 bases lay in between. The CDR3 here is CSFRPSTDTQYF. Here the CDR3 DNA reads TGCAGCTTCCGTCCGAGCACAGATACGCAGTATTTT.

The V call is TRBV27, the J call TRBJ1-2; TRBD1 matches at 7 bases. Germline assignment: CDR1 MNHEY and CDR2 SMNVEV (reference sequence). This CDR3 contains 17 residues. V lost 6 bases and J lost 4; bases outside the gene matches: 17. CDR3 nucleotides: TGTGCCAGCAGATTCCAGGGAGGTAGACAGGGCAGCTATGGCTACACCTTC. Residues: CASRFQGGRQGSYGYTF.

The rearrangement links TRBV25-1 to TRBJ2-7; tentatively, D is TRBD2 (5 bases). CDR1 MGHDK and CDR2 SYGVNS come from the germline V gene. This CDR3 comprises 13 residues. Trimming cost V 5 bases and J 7 bases, with 15 bases left between them. CDR3 region: CASSRRGYNEQYF. CDR3 sequence (DNA): TGTGCCAGCAGTCGCCGGGGATACAATGAGCAGTACTTC.

The rearrangement uses TRBV7-9 and TRBJ1-2; 9 bases match TRBD1. This CDR3 has 16 amino acids. V dropped 2 bases and J dropped 4; count of bases not matched to a gene: 8. In germline, CDR1 is SEHNR, CDR2 FQNEAQ (reference sequence). The CDR3 loop is CASSLFSTGGTYGYTF. The DNA for the CDR3 is TGTGCCAGCAGCTTATTTTCCACAGGGGGCACCTATGGCTACACCTTC. Full variable domain (missing parts from reference TRBV7-9 and TRBJ1-2): DTGVSQNPRHKITKRGQNVTFRCDPISEHNRLYWYRQTLGQGPEFLTYFQNEAQLEKSRLLSDRFSAERPKGSFSTLEIQRTEQGDSAMYLCASSLFSTGGTYGYTFGSGTRLTVV.

The rearrangement joins TRBV28 to TRBJ1-2, with D maybe TRBD1 (5 bases). The CDR3 length is 14 residues. V was shortened by 3 bases and J by 4 bases, with 12 bases between the two germline ends. The V gene's germline CDR1 is MDHEN and CDR2 SYDVKM. The CDR3 region has the DNA TGTGCCAGCAGTTTTCCGGACAATTTCTATGGCTACACCTTC. This encodes CASSFPDNFYGYTF.

Remarks on this clonotype: An end of the junction does not agree with germline; a read error may underlie this. The chain couples TRBV7-2 to TRBJ2-7; 9 positions match TRBD1. Germline V gene lookup returns CDR1 SGHTA and CDR2 FQGNSA. The CDR3 is made up of 14 amino acids. The CDR3 reads CASSVAGQGREQYF. The CDR3 DNA reads as TGTGCCAGCAGCGTAGCCGGACAGGGGCGGGAGCAGTACTTC.

The count of this clonotype is one. The junction departs from germline at one end; a sequencing error may be responsible. V is TRBV7-9 and J is TRBJ1-2; TRBD1 is a possible D gene (5 bases). CDR1 and CDR2 from the germline V gene are SEHNR and FQNEAQ (reference sequence). This CDR3 is 17 amino acids long. CDR3 in amino acids: CAGSLAQKTVLRYGYTF. DNA for the CDR3: TGTGCCGGCAGCTTAGCCCAAAAGACAGTCCTCCGCTATGGCTACACCTTC.

This clonotype has just a few counts. The rearrangement joins TRBV11-1 to TRBJ2-5; 11 nucleotides line up with TRBD2. V shed 2 bases and J 5 bases; nucleotides not matched to a gene: 10. The germline V gene encodes CDR1 SGHAT and CDR2 FQDESV (reference sequence). CDR3 size: 17 residues. CDR3 residues: CASSLLVAGGLGETQYF. CDR3 coding DNA: TGTGCCAGCAGCTTATTGGTAGCGGGAGGGCTGGGGGAGACCCAGTACTTC.